The sequence of this T cell receptor (beta chain) was determined in a study of blood T cell repertoires in COVID-19. The wider study: The samples span acute and convalescent COVID-19 from the United States, Italy and Spain. The cDNA or gDNA used as material had been derived from T cells, B-cell-depleted T cells, or PBMCs.

This CDR3 comprises 15 residues. V lost 6 bases, J lost 6 bases, and 10 bases stayed unmatched. CDR1 is MNHEY, CDR2 SVGAGI, per germline. TCRdb's copy holds only in-frame clones and misses some; the assay was immunoSEQ multiplex PCR. The data contain about 62,000 clones, over 85% of them singletons. The receptor comes from a human donor in a cohort sampled during active COVID-19. Material: peripheral blood. The genes are TRBV6-5 and TRBJ2-4, with 8 bases matching TRBD1. For the CDR3, the DNA is TGTGCCAGCAGGCGAACACAGGGGGTTGTAAACATTCAGTACTTC. Translating it yields CASRRTQGVVNIQYF.